The rows below give T cell receptor beta chains drawn from one sample of a study of blood T cell repertoires in COVID-19. The assay was immunoSEQ multiplex PCR, and TCRdb's table has in-frame clones only and misses some. This table holds roughly 100,000 clones, 80% to 95% found once. Sequencing used peripheral blood. These receptors were collected from a woman between 45 and 60 years old with COVID-19, enrolled during active disease. Both conserved end residues are part of each CDR3. D genes are given only for firm matches. Size tells how often a clone was seen (once, few, many) or the class of an expanded clone, and some rows leave it out.

-,TRBJ1-3,-,TRBV10-3,CAISEIEGNTIYF,TGTGCCATCAGTGAAATAGAGGGAAACACCATATATTTT
-,TRBJ2-1,once,TRBV24-1,CATGTRGSYNEQFF,TGTGCCACCGGAACGAGGGGGTCCTACAATGAGCAGTTCTTC
TRBD1,TRBJ1-5,-,TRBV19,CASSLSSGTAHQPQHF,TGTGCCAGTAGCCTTTCCTCCGGGACAGCTCATCAGCCCCAGCATTTT
TRBD1,TRBJ2-1,-,TRBV19,CATRDRGKNEQFF,TGTGCCACCAGGGACAGGGGAAAAAATGAGCAGTTCTTC
-,TRBJ2-2,-,TRBV18,CASSDRNTGELFF,TGTGCCAGCTCAGACAGGAACACCGGGGAGCTGTTTTTT
-,TRBJ1-2,once,TRBV18,CASSPAQVGYGYTF,TGTGCCAGCTCACCGGCCCAGGTGGGCTATGGCTACACCTTC
-,TRBJ2-3,-,TRBV2,CASIVRGWSTDTQYF,TGTGCCAGCATCGTCCGGGGGTGGAGCACAGATACGCAGTATTTT
TRBD1,TRBJ1-1,few,TRBV2,CASSGGTGNTEAFF,TGTGCCAGCAGTGGAGGGACAGGCAACACTGAAGCTTTCTTT
-,TRBJ1-5,-,TRBV10-3,CAISPGQLQPQHF,TGTGCCATCAGTCCAGGACAGCTTCAGCCCCAGCATTTT
-,TRBJ1-1,-,TRBV27,CASSQAWPGARRGKTNTEAFF,TGTGCCAGCAGTCAAGCTTGGCCAGGAGCAAGACGGGGGAAGACGAACACTGAAGCTTTCTTT
TRBD1,TRBJ2-1,few,TRBV19,CASSPIDRDSNEQFF,TGTGCCAGTAGCCCTATTGACAGGGATTCCAATGAGCAGTTCTTC